This T cell receptor beta chain originates from a study of blood T cell repertoires in COVID-19. This clone was counted a few times. Other nucleotide sequences from this sample produce the same CDR3. The table came from immunoSEQ multiplex PCR; TCRdb's copy has only in-frame clones and leaves some out. The repertoire holds hundreds of thousands of clones, with around 84% as singletons. Between the trimmed V and J ends, which lost 1 base and 1 base, there was a span of 7 bases. Germline V gene data show CDR1 as KGHSH and CDR2 as LQKENI. The CDR3 runs to 14 residues. This receptor was obtained from a woman aged 45-65 years who had recovered from COVID-19. Sequencing was carried out using PBMCs or T cells enriched from blood (not recorded which). The chain couples TRBV18 to TRBJ1-1; D might be TRBD1 (6 bases). The CDR3 here is CASSPRTENTEAFF. The CDR3 coding sequence is TGTGCCAGCTCACCACGGACAGAGAACACTGAAGCTTTCTTT.